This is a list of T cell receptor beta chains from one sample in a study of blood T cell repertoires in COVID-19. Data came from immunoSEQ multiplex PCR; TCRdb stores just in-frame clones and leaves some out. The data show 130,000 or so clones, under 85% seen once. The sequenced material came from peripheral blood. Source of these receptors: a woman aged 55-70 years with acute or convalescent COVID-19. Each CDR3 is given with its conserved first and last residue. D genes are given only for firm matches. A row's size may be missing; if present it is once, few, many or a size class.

cdr3_aa: CASSSHSGTGNQPQHF
cdr3_nt: TGCGCCAGCAGCTCCCACTCCGGGACAGGGAATCAGCCCCAGCATTTT
v_call: TRBV4-1
j_call: TRBJ1-5
d_call: TRBD1
clone_size: .

cdr3_aa: CASSRFITDRQETQYF
cdr3_nt: TGTGCCAGCAGTCGATTTATAACGGACAGGCAAGAGACCCAGTACTTC
v_call: TRBV6-6
j_call: TRBJ2-5
d_call: TRBD1
clone_size: .

cdr3_aa: CASSQDLTGTNEKLFF
cdr3_nt: TGTGCCAGCAGCCAAGATCTAACAGGGACTAATGAAAAACTGTTTTTT
v_call: TRBV4-2
j_call: TRBJ1-4
d_call: .
clone_size: .

cdr3_aa: CASTQGQVGNQPQHF
cdr3_nt: TGTGCCAGCACCCAGGGACAGGTTGGCAATCAGCCCCAGCATTTT
v_call: TRBV6-6
j_call: TRBJ1-5
d_call: TRBD1
clone_size: .

cdr3_aa: CASSLPGGQETQYF
cdr3_nt: TGTGCCAGCAGTCTTCCCGGGGGACAAGAGACCCAGTACTTC
v_call: TRBV6-6
j_call: TRBJ2-5
d_call: .
clone_size: .

cdr3_aa: CASSMRGRGETQYF
cdr3_nt: TGTGCCAGTAGTATGAGGGGGCGTGGGGAGACCCAGTACTTC
v_call: TRBV19
j_call: TRBJ2-5
d_call: TRBD1
clone_size: once

cdr3_aa: CASSGRENTNTEAFF
cdr3_nt: TGTGCCAGCAGCGGACGGGAGAACACGAACACTGAAGCTTTCTTT
v_call: TRBV9
j_call: TRBJ1-1
d_call: .
clone_size: .

cdr3_aa: CASSEMVTTQETQYF
cdr3_nt: TGTGCCAGCAGCGAAATGGTCACTACACAAGAGACCCAGTACTTC
v_call: TRBV7-6
j_call: TRBJ2-5
d_call: .
clone_size: .

cdr3_aa: CATSRMTGALAYGYTF
cdr3_nt: TGTGCCACCAGCCGAATGACAGGGGCCCTTGCCTATGGCTACACCTTC
v_call: TRBV15
j_call: TRBJ1-2
d_call: TRBD1
clone_size: .

cdr3_aa: CASSLSGYEQYF
cdr3_nt: TGTGCCAGCAGTCTAAGTGGTTACGAGCAGTACTTC
v_call: TRBV7-9
j_call: TRBJ2-7
d_call: .
clone_size: .

cdr3_aa: CASSPGFGQGNTEAFF
cdr3_nt: TGCGCCAGCAGCCCGGGCTTTGGGCAGGGGAACACTGAAGCTTTCTTT
v_call: TRBV5-1
j_call: TRBJ1-1
d_call: .
clone_size: .

cdr3_aa: CSASRSTEAFF
cdr3_nt: TGCAGTGCTTCCCGGAGCACTGAAGCTTTCTTT
v_call: TRBV20-1
j_call: TRBJ1-1
d_call: .
clone_size: .

cdr3_aa: CAISGLAGGARDTQYF
cdr3_nt: TGTGCCATCAGTGGACTAGCGGGGGGAGCACGCGATACGCAGTATTTT
v_call: TRBV10-3
j_call: TRBJ2-3
d_call: TRBD2
clone_size: .

cdr3_aa: CASSEWRNTEAFF
cdr3_nt: TGTGCCAGCAGTGAGTGGAGGAACACTGAAGCTTTCTTT
v_call: TRBV2
j_call: TRBJ1-1
d_call: .
clone_size: .

cdr3_aa: CASSHSGQGGSRKLFF
cdr3_nt: TGTGCCAGCAGCCACAGCGGGCAGGGCGGTTCCAGAAAACTGTTTTTT
v_call: TRBV3-1/TRBV3-2
j_call: TRBJ1-4
d_call: .
clone_size: .

cdr3_aa: CASRRGQGNTEAFF
cdr3_nt: TGTGCCAGCAGACGCGGACAGGGTAACACTGAAGCTTTCTTT
v_call: TRBV6-5
j_call: TRBJ1-1
d_call: TRBD1
clone_size: .

cdr3_aa: CASSPLTGANTEAFF
cdr3_nt: TGTGCCAGCAGCCCCTTGACAGGGGCCAACACTGAAGCTTTCTTT
v_call: TRBV6-5
j_call: TRBJ1-1
d_call: TRBD1
clone_size: .

cdr3_aa: CAWSLRLSPLHF
cdr3_nt: TGTGCCTGGAGCCTTCGCCTATCACCCCTCCACTTT
v_call: TRBV30
j_call: TRBJ1-6
d_call: .
clone_size: .

cdr3_aa: CASSERGTDQETQYF
cdr3_nt: TGTGCCAGCAGTGAAAGGGGAACAGACCAAGAGACCCAGTACTTC
v_call: TRBV2
j_call: TRBJ2-5
d_call: .
clone_size: .

cdr3_aa: CASSAGSGSSYNEQFF
cdr3_nt: TGTGCCAGCAGCGCGGGTAGCGGCAGCTCCTACAATGAGCAGTTCTTC
v_call: TRBV7-7
j_call: TRBJ2-1
d_call: .
clone_size: .

cdr3_aa: CASSELDFSYNEQFF
cdr3_nt: TGTGCCAGTAGCGAGCTAGACTTCTCCTACAATGAGCAGTTCTTC
v_call: TRBV19
j_call: TRBJ2-1
d_call: .
clone_size: .

cdr3_aa: CASTTSGQGAVGYTF
cdr3_nt: TGTGCCAGTACAACCTCGGGACAGGGGGCGGTCGGCTACACCTTC
v_call: TRBV19
j_call: TRBJ1-2
d_call: TRBD1
clone_size: once

cdr3_aa: CASSLAQDGYTF
cdr3_nt: TGTGCCAGCAGCTTAGCGCAGGATGGCTACACCTTC
v_call: TRBV7-9
j_call: TRBJ1-2
d_call: .
clone_size: once

cdr3_aa: CASRPMGPNQPQHF
cdr3_nt: TGTGCCAGCAGACCTATGGGCCCCAATCAGCCCCAGCATTTT
v_call: TRBV6-5
j_call: TRBJ1-5
d_call: .
clone_size: .

cdr3_aa: CASSYSLYNEQFF
cdr3_nt: TGTGCCAGCAGTTATTCCCTATACAATGAGCAGTTCTTC
v_call: TRBV6-5
j_call: TRBJ2-1
d_call: .
clone_size: .

cdr3_aa: CASSPLAGPYEQYF
cdr3_nt: TGTGCCAGCTCCCCCCTTGCAGGCCCCTACGAGCAGTACTTC
v_call: TRBV18
j_call: TRBJ2-7
d_call: .
clone_size: .

cdr3_aa: CASSLYVGADSGNTIYF
cdr3_nt: TGCGCCAGCAGCTTGTACGTTGGGGCTGACTCTGGAAACACCATATATTTT
v_call: TRBV5-1
j_call: TRBJ1-3
d_call: .
clone_size: few

cdr3_aa: CAWTPLTGARGALHF
cdr3_nt: TGTGCCTGGACCCCCTTAACAGGCGCCCGGGGGGCCCTCCACTTT
v_call: TRBV30
j_call: TRBJ1-6
d_call: .
clone_size: .

cdr3_aa: CASTTVSANNEQFF
cdr3_nt: TGTGCCAGCACCACGGTCTCAGCGAACAATGAGCAGTTCTTC
v_call: TRBV6-5
j_call: TRBJ2-1
d_call: .
clone_size: .

cdr3_aa: CATSDLLQGDTGELFF
cdr3_nt: TGTGCCACCAGTGATTTATTACAGGGGGACACCGGGGAGCTGTTTTTT
v_call: TRBV24-1
j_call: TRBJ2-2
d_call: TRBD1
clone_size: .

cdr3_aa: CATSIAEGGELFF
cdr3_nt: TGTGCCACCAGTATAGCGGAGGGCGGGGAGCTGTTTTTT
v_call: TRBV24-1
j_call: TRBJ2-2
d_call: .
clone_size: .

cdr3_aa: CAWSGTGDSPLHF
cdr3_nt: TGTGCCTGGAGTGGGACGGGGGATTCACCCCTCCACTTT
v_call: TRBV30
j_call: TRBJ1-6
d_call: .
clone_size: .

cdr3_aa: CASSLGGGQGASQPQHF
cdr3_nt: TGTGCCAGCAGCTTGGGAGGGGGACAGGGGGCCAGTCAGCCCCAGCATTTT
v_call: TRBV5-4
j_call: TRBJ1-5
d_call: TRBD1
clone_size: .

cdr3_aa: CASSLGSPDYYEQYF
cdr3_nt: TGTGCCAGCAGCTTGGGCTCTCCAGATTATTACGAGCAGTACTTC
v_call: TRBV5-4
j_call: TRBJ2-7
d_call: .
clone_size: .

cdr3_aa: CASSPGGLNTEAFF
cdr3_nt: TGCGCCAGCAGCCCAGGGGGATTGAACACTGAAGCTTTCTTT
v_call: TRBV5-1
j_call: TRBJ1-1
d_call: TRBD1
clone_size: .

cdr3_aa: CASSQFRGATEAFF
cdr3_nt: TGTGCCAGCAGCCAATTCAGGGGCGCGACTGAAGCTTTCTTT
v_call: TRBV3-1/TRBV3-2
j_call: TRBJ1-1
d_call: .
clone_size: .

cdr3_aa: CASRVAVTDTQYF
cdr3_nt: TGTGCCAGCAGAGTAGCGGTCACAGATACGCAGTATTTT
v_call: TRBV6-5
j_call: TRBJ2-3
d_call: .
clone_size: .

cdr3_aa: CASSRDRDYEQYF
cdr3_nt: TGCGCCAGCAGCCGGGACAGGGACTACGAGCAGTACTTC
v_call: TRBV4-1
j_call: TRBJ2-7
d_call: TRBD1
clone_size: .

cdr3_aa: CASSRRSDGGSGNTIYF
cdr3_nt: TGTGCCAGCAGCCGCCGATCGGACGGAGGTTCTGGAAACACCATATATTTT
v_call: TRBV7-2
j_call: TRBJ1-3
d_call: .
clone_size: .

cdr3_aa: CASSRTGWVTFF
cdr3_nt: TGTGCCAGCAGCCGGACAGGGTGGGTAACTTTCTTT
v_call: TRBV6-5
j_call: TRBJ1-1
d_call: TRBD1
clone_size: few

cdr3_aa: CASSQDWGLF
cdr3_nt: TGCGCCAGCAGCCAAGATTGGGGGCTCTTC
v_call: TRBV4-1
j_call: TRBJ1-2
d_call: .
clone_size: .

cdr3_aa: CATVTGVNTEAFF
cdr3_nt: TGTGCCACGGTGACAGGGGTGAACACTGAAGCTTTCTTT
v_call: TRBV10-3
j_call: TRBJ1-1
d_call: TRBD1
clone_size: few

cdr3_aa: CASSPGGRTEAFF
cdr3_nt: TGTGCCAGCTCACCAGGCGGGAGGACTGAAGCTTTCTTT
v_call: TRBV18
j_call: TRBJ1-1
d_call: .
clone_size: .

cdr3_aa: CASRWTEDGYTF
cdr3_nt: TGTGCCAGCAGATGGACAGAGGATGGCTACACCTTC
v_call: TRBV2
j_call: TRBJ1-2
d_call: .
clone_size: .

cdr3_aa: CASSQARGLETQYF
cdr3_nt: TGCGCCAGCAGCCAAGCTCGGGGATTAGAGACCCAGTACTTC
v_call: TRBV4-1
j_call: TRBJ2-5
d_call: .
clone_size: .

cdr3_aa: CASGLADSGVGYTF
cdr3_nt: TGTGCTAGTGGTTTGGCAGATTCAGGGGTCGGCTACACCTTC
v_call: TRBV12-5
j_call: TRBJ1-2
d_call: .
clone_size: .

cdr3_aa: CASSLGTDYGYTF
cdr3_nt: TGTGCCAGCAGCTTAGGGACAGATTATGGCTACACCTTC
v_call: TRBV7-9
j_call: TRBJ1-2
d_call: .
clone_size: .

cdr3_aa: CAWKRGLMTEAFF
cdr3_nt: TGTGCCTGGAAACGGGGACTGATGACTGAAGCTTTCTTT
v_call: TRBV30
j_call: TRBJ1-1
d_call: .
clone_size: .

cdr3_aa: CASSFPIPSDRDGYTF
cdr3_nt: TGTGCCAGCAGCTTCCCAATCCCCAGCGACAGGGATGGCTACACCTTC
v_call: TRBV7-9
j_call: TRBJ1-2
d_call: TRBD1
clone_size: .

cdr3_aa: CASSSAAGAFF
cdr3_nt: TGTGCCAGCAGCTCCGCTGCGGGAGCTTTCTTT
v_call: TRBV3-1/TRBV3-2
j_call: TRBJ1-1
d_call: .
clone_size: .

cdr3_aa: CASSDRDRARETQYF
cdr3_nt: TGTGCCAGCAGTGACCGGGACAGGGCGCGGGAGACCCAGTACTTC
v_call: TRBV2
j_call: TRBJ2-5
d_call: TRBD1
clone_size: .